This T cell receptor beta chain was recorded in a study of T cell responses to AZD1222 COVID-19 vaccine. Unmatched junction bases numbered 8, after V lost 8 bases and J lost 5 bases. Germline CDR1 is MDHEN and CDR2 is SYDVKM. The CDR3 spans 14 residues. Sequenced by immunoSEQ multiplex PCR; TCRdb stores in-frame clones only, minus some. The table lists roughly 80,000 clones, around 90% of them singletons. Study-level findings and limits: As reported, nearly half of all spike-specific TCRs target variant regions that are unmutated. Increases in Spike-specific TCR breadth and depth were seen after two AZD1222 doses. The sample set comprised mostly white British donors with more females, and clonal diversity was possibly underestimated.

Comment on this clone: The antigen remains unidentified. Other DNA sequences of this sample code for an identical CDR3.

The source material was peripheral blood, sampled on day 0 of AZD1222 vaccination. The clonotype comes from an adult in good health. This chain uses TRBV28 with TRBJ2-2; 7 bases line up with TRBD2. The CDR3 DNA reads TGTGCCAGCCGTCTAACGGGGGGAACCGGGGAGCTGTTTTTT. Translation: CASRLTGGTGELFF.